These 14 T cell receptor beta chains share one sample of origin, sequenced in a study of blood T cell repertoires in COVID-19. Only in-frame clones appear in the TCRdb table, and some are missing; sequencing was by immunoSEQ multiplex PCR. The table records approximately 29,000 clones, 55% to 75% of them present only once. The sequenced material came from peripheral blood. These receptors all come from a boy between 2 and 10 years old with active or convalescent COVID-19.

The sample holds a few counts of this clone. This chain joins TRBV27 and TRBJ1-1, with D perhaps matching TRBD1 (5 bases). Germline values: CDR1 MNHEY, CDR2 SMNVEV (reference sequence). The CDR3 length is 13 residues. The germline V and J ends were trimmed by 3 bases and 11 bases, with 16 bases remaining between them. DNA for the CDR3: TGTGCCAGCAGTTTGGGGGGGGATCTTGAGGCTTTCTTT. Protein product: CASSLGGDLEAFF.

V and J are TRBV7-8 and TRBJ2-7, with TRBD1 as a possible D gene (5 bases). Germline V lookup: CDR1 SGHVS, CDR2 FQNEAQ. V gave up 7 bases and J gave up 3 bases, with 13 bases separating them. This CDR3 region has 13 residues. Here the CDR3 reads CASIEAGRYEQYF. The CDR3, as DNA: TGTGCCAGCATAGAAGCAGGGCGCTACGAGCAGTACTTC.

This clone was counted between two and nine times. The V call is TRBV13, the J call TRBJ2-7, with TRBD2 matching over 9 bases. This CDR3 contains 16 residues. Germline V gene sequence: CDR1 PRHDT, CDR2 FYEKMQ (reference sequence). The J segment lost 3 bases and the V segment lost 0 bases, leaving 6 bases of the junction unmatched. CDR3 residues: CASSLGTSGDNYEQYF. For the CDR3, the DNA is TGTGCCAGCAGCTTAGGGACTAGCGGAGACAACTACGAGCAGTACTTC.

The table lists this clone with a count of one. The chain links TRBV19 to TRBJ2-3; 11 bases match TRBD2. Germline V gene lookup returns CDR1 LNHDA and CDR2 SQIVND (reference sequence). CDR3 length: 18 residues. Trimming cost V 4 bases and J 2 bases; bases outside gene matches: 11. The CDR3 reads CASSNSASGGHPTDTQYF. CDR3 in DNA: TGTGCCAGTAGTAACTCGGCTAGCGGGGGGCACCCCACAGATACGCAGTATTTT.

This clone was picked up a small number of times. The chain combines TRBV2 with TRBJ2-7, with 11 bases lining up with TRBD2. V lost 7 bases and J lost 2; bases outside the gene matches: 10. This CDR3 region has 16 residues. CDR1 SNHLY and CDR2 FYNNEI come from the germline V gene. DNA of the CDR3: TGTGCCAGCATGGGAGGTTCGACTAGCGGGACCTACGAGCAGTACTTC. This translates into CASMGGSTSGTYEQYF.

The gene calls are TRBV2 and TRBJ1-5; 9 nucleotides align to TRBD1. Trimming at V came to 3 bases and at J to 3 bases, leaving 6 bases not matched to a gene. CDR3 length equals 16 residues. CDR1 is SNHLY, CDR2 FYNNEI, per germline. CDR3 protein: CASSEGTGRLNQPQHF. The DNA of the CDR3 is TGTGCCAGCAGTGAGGGGACAGGGCGTCTCAATCAGCCCCAGCATTTT.

This sequence joins TRBV12-3 or TRBV12-4 and TRBJ1-2; 8 nucleotides match TRBD1. CDR3 length: 12 amino acids. V gave up 6 bases and J gave up 8 bases; unmatched junction bases: 5. The CDR3 reads CASSETGAGYTF. CDR3 DNA sequence: TGTGCCAGCAGCGAGACAGGGGCAGGCTACACCTTC.

This chain joins TRBV28 and TRBJ1-1; tentatively, D is TRBD1 (5 bases). CDR3 size: 14 residues. CDR1 is MDHEN and CDR2 is SYDVKM in the germline V gene. Trimming removed 5 bases at V and 6 bases at J, with 16 bases between. The CDR3 DNA reads as TGTGCCAGCAGTCCGATTGGTAGGGGCCCTGAAGCTTTCTTT. Translated: CASSPIGRGPEAFF.

The chain has TRBV6-5 and TRBJ2-7; 8 bases line up with TRBD2. Trimming at V came to 9 bases and at J to 2 bases, leaving 12 bases not matched to a gene. This CDR3 has 15 amino acids. Germline V lookup: CDR1 MNHEY, CDR2 SVGAGI. CDR3 nucleotide sequence: TGTGCCAGTGTAAATAGCGGGACTTTCCCCTACGAGCAGTACTTC. Translating it yields CASVNSGTFPYEQYF.

The chain carries TRBV5-6 and TRBJ2-1; the D gene is possibly TRBD1 (5 bases). The CDR3 covers 12 residues. V dropped 2 bases and J dropped 7 bases, with 7 bases sitting between them. Germline V gene data show CDR1 as SGHDT and CDR2 as YYEEEE. Written as DNA, the CDR3 is TGTGCCAGCAGCTTTCAGGGAAATGAGCAGTTCTTC. Translated, it gives CASSFQGNEQFF.

V is TRBV28 and J is TRBJ2-2; D not certain. The CDR3 is made up of 12 amino acids. Trimming cost V 3 bases and J 5 bases, with 4 bases left between them. Germline values: CDR1 MDHEN, CDR2 SYDVKM. The CDR3 loop is CASSLRTGELFF. The DNA for the CDR3 is TGTGCCAGCAGTTTGAGGACCGGGGAGCTGTTTTTT.

This clone was counted only a few times. The genes are TRBV11-2 and TRBJ1-1; the D is unclear. Germline V gives CDR1 SGHAT, CDR2 FQNNGV. CDR3 size: 17 residues. V lost 2 bases and J lost 6, with 22 bases in between. Here the CDR3 DNA reads TGTGCCAGCAGCTTAAGCCCGCCGGGAATTAGCGCAGCTGAAGCTTTCTTT. It yields the protein CASSLSPPGISAAEAFF.

This sequence joins TRBV18 and TRBJ1-2, with 7 positions matching TRBD1. The CDR3 spans 13 residues. Germline CDR1 reads KGHSH; CDR2 reads LQKENI. The ends lost 5 bases at V and 1 base at J; junction bases unmatched: 1. CDR3 sequence: CASSWDSNYGYTF. In DNA form, the CDR3 reads TGTGCCAGCTCATGGGACAGTAACTATGGCTACACCTTC.

Concerning this clone itself: The junction shows a germline mismatch at one end, possibly a read error. The chain links TRBV6-2 or TRBV6-3 to TRBJ2-2; TRBD2 matches 11 bases. The CDR3 covers 19 residues. The germline V gene encodes CDR1 MNHEY and CDR2 SVGEGT. The CDR3 loop reads CASSHSGTSGNSNTGELFF. The DNA for the CDR3 is TGTGCCAGCAGTCACTCCGGGACTAGCGGTAATTCGAACACCGGGGAGCTGTTTTTT.